This TCR beta chain appears in the sequencing data of a study of blood T cells in healthy people across ages. CDR1 and CDR2 (germline): SGHRS, YFSETQ. Trimming took off 4 bases at V and 4 bases at J, with 17 bases between the two ends. This CDR3 is 15 amino acids long. The second PCR ran about 6 to 11 cycles with a sample-barcoded 5' primer and J-beta primers. MiXCR was run by TCRdb on the 5' RACE reads, yielding one entry per CDR3 protein. Found here are 650,000 to 800,000 distinct CDR3 sequences, around 42% of them singletons; the top ten hold 15% to 25%. The authors isolated at least 6 million PBMCs per sample.

The receptor was isolated from a man in his fifties or sixties in good health. Sequenced: blood. The J gene is TRBJ1-1, the V gene TRBV5-1; tentative D call: TRBD1 (6 bases). The DNA of the CDR3 is TGCGCCAGCAGCGTCGCAGGGGCGCGGGGCACTGAAGCTTTCTTT. This gives the protein CASSVAGARGTEAFF.